The TCR beta chain described here comes from a study of cytomegalovirus exposure and HLA in healthy donors. Background on the study: Roughly 85 million unique TCRs from HLA-typed donors made up an early data release.

The trim removed 7 bases at V and 13 bases at J, leaving 9 bases unmatched. Germline V CDR1 and CDR2: MDHEN, SYDVKM. The CDR3 sequence is 12 residues long. Primers: 60 Vbeta forward and 13 Jbeta reverse. Data came from immunoSEQ multiplex PCR; TCRdb stores just in-frame clones and leaves some out. This sample has about 140,000 clones, with roughly 85% found just once. In regard to this clone: Its antigen is currently unknown.

General study findings and limits: With DRB1 most and HLA-C fewest, TCR association rates differed between HLA loci in a later analysis.

This clonotype was obtained from a man aged 40-55 years in good health and CMV-seronegative. Material for sequencing was PBMCs. J is TRBJ2-1 and V is TRBV28; TRBD1 matches 8 bases. The CDR3 loop reads CASTVSGGSQFF. In nucleotides, the CDR3 is TGTGCCAGCACCGTCTCAGGGGGCTCCCAGTTCTTC.